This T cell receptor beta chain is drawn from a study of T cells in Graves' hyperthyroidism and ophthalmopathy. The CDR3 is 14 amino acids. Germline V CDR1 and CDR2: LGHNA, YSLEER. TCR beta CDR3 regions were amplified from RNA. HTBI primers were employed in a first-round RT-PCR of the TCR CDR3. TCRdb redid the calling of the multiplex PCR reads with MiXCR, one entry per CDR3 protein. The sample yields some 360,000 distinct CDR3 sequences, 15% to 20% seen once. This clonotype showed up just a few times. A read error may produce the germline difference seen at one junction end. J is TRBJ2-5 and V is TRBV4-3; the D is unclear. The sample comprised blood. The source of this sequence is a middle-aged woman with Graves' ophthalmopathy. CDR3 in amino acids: CASSQVIRSETRYF. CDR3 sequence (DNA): TGCGCCAGCAGCCAAGTAATTCGGTCAGAGACCCGGTACTTC.